What follows are 8 T cell receptor beta chains derived from one specimen sequenced in a study of post-analysis software for immune sequencing data. Built from TCR beta cDNA, the libraries had unique molecular identifiers in them. Using its own MiXCR run on the PCR reads, TCRdb lists one record per CDR3 protein. The sample lists roughly 400,000 distinct CDR3 sequences, 30% to 45% occurring once. The study's findings and limits: Compared with controls, patients had more of 4 or 5 TRBV segments, including TRBV5-6, TRBV5-1 and TRBV20-1.

These receptors' targets are unknown. Sequenced sample: blood. The source is a girl between 2 and 10 years old with multiple sclerosis.

Regarding this clonotype: The germline gene is not matched at one end of the junction; a read error may be the cause. This chain links TRBV7-2 with TRBJ2-5, with 11 bases fitting TRBD2. The last part of the DNA fits TRBJ2-7 better; the J call may be wrong. This CDR3 is built from 15 residues. CDR1 SGHTA and CDR2 FQGNSA come from the germline V gene. In nucleotides, the CDR3 is TGTGCCAGCAGCTCTAGCGGGAGGAACTCCTGCGAGCAGTACTTC. Translation: CASSSSGRNSCEQYF.

This clonotype has just a few counts. V and J are TRBV29-1 and TRBJ2-2; the D gene is possibly TRBD1 (6 bases). This CDR3 region has 13 residues. Trimming removed 7 bases from V and 1 base from J, with 10 bases in between. Germline CDR1 is SQVTM and CDR2 is ANQGSEA. The CDR3 coding sequence is TGCAGCGCCTCGGGACAGAACACCGGGGAGCTGTTTTTT. It encodes CSASGQNTGELFF.

This clonotype showed up many times. V is TRBV6-2 or TRBV6-3 and J is TRBJ2-1, with D hard to call. This CDR3 contains 11 residues. Trimming removed 5 bases from V and 4 bases from J, with 3 bases in between. Germline V lookup: CDR1 MNHEY, CDR2 SVGEGT. CDR3 protein: CASSMYNEQFF. CDR3 coding DNA: TGTGCCAGCAGTATGTACAATGAGCAGTTCTTC.

The gene calls are TRBV4-3 and TRBJ2-4, with D perhaps TRBD2 (5 bases). The J call could be wrong; TRBJ2-7 is a better fit for the DNA end. The CDR3 has 15 amino acids. CDR1 is LGHNA, CDR2 YSLEER, per germline. The CDR3 loop reads CASSQDQGSWYEQYF. In DNA, the CDR3 is TGCGCCAGCAGCCAAGATCAAGGGAGTTGGTACGAGCAGTACTTC.

The V gene is TRBV15, the J gene TRBJ1-1, with 8 bases aligning to TRBD1. The CDR3 loop spans 17 amino acids. Unmatched junction bases numbered 10, after V lost 1 base and J lost 3 bases. CDR1 and CDR2 from the germline V gene are LNHNV and YYDKDF (reference sequence). The CDR3 nucleotides read TGTGCCACCAGCAGAGGAAGGGGGCAGGGGGCTTACACTGAAGCTTTCTTT. Its translation is CATSRGRGQGAYTEAFF.

The chain links TRBV3-1 to TRBJ2-1, with 8 positions matching TRBD2. The CDR3 totals 17 residues. V shed 4 bases, J shed 4 bases, and the junction held 12 bases outside the gene matches. CDR1 LGHDT and CDR2 YNNKEL come from the germline V gene (reference sequence). The CDR3 DNA follows: TGTGCCAGCAGCCTAAGAGGGAGCGGGAGTTTGTACAATGAGCAGTTCTTC. Amino acid sequence: CASSLRGSGSLYNEQFF.

This clonotype occurred a few times. The CDR3 loop is CASWTSYNEQFF. For the CDR3, the DNA is TGTGCCAGTTGGACGTCCTACAATGAGCAGTTCTTC. The rearrangement uses TRBV2 and TRBJ2-1, with no clear D. Germline lookup yields CDR1 SNHLY and CDR2 FYNNEI. The CDR3 contains 12 residues. The V and J ends lost 9 bases and 1 base respectively, with 7 bases between them.

A few counts support this clonotype. J is TRBJ2-5 and V is TRBV15, with 11 bases lining up with TRBD2. Germline CDR1 reads LNHNV; CDR2 reads YYDKDF (reference sequence). The CDR3 sequence is 16 residues long. V was pared by 1 base and J by 3 bases, with 4 bases of the junction left unmatched. The CDR3 loop reads CATSRGTGLAEETQYF. The DNA for the CDR3 is TGTGCCACCAGCAGAGGAACGGGACTAGCGGAAGAGACCCAGTACTTC.